This TCR beta chain was sequenced during a study of T-cell memory formation after mild COVID-19. Study-wide background: The TCR clusters were mostly specific to one donor.

The germline gives CDR1 SEHNR, CDR2 FQNEAQ (reference sequence). V was cut by 5 bases and J by 0 bases, with 13 bases left in between. This CDR3 has 15 amino acids. This clonotype was observed at least ten times. The antigen is not known. Study-level results: Whereas later expanders leaned CD4+, clones contracting day 15 to 85 showed a balanced CD4/CD8 makeup. Chiefly within CM and EM were the contracting CD4+ clones; CD8+ ones were within EMRA.

Constant-segment-primed 5'RACE gave TCR alpha and TCR beta cDNA libraries with sample barcodes and UMIs. TCRdb fed the 5' RACE reads into MiXCR, producing one record per CDR3 protein. The sample includes roughly 580,000 distinct CDR3 sequences, about 20% of them seen just once. The receptor's source is an adult woman who had mild COVID-19 (a few samples of this study predate the infection). Cell type and time point are not known. The chain couples TRBV7-9 to TRBJ1-1, with a weak D call TRBD1 (5 bases). The sample comprised PBMCs or a T cell subset sorted from them (not recorded which). In nucleotides, the CDR3 is TGTGCCAGCAGCCCTCCGGGACGGATGAACACTGAAGCTTTCTTT. As protein: CASSPPGRMNTEAFF.